This T cell receptor (beta chain) derives from a study of blood T cell repertoires in COVID-19. V lost 3 bases, J lost 4 bases, and 10 bases lay in between. Germline lookup yields CDR1 GTSNPN and CDR2 SVGIG (reference sequence). There are 12 residues in the CDR3. The authors' processing: Estimation of nucleated cell counts was performed using reference gene primer amplification. Profiling relied on immunoSEQ multiplex PCR, and the TCRdb table lists in-frame clones only, not all of them. V and J calls and clone size are given by that table; D and trimming were obtained from the DNA. The sample lists over 100,000 clones; about 90% were seen once.

The TCR originated in a man between 45 and 60 years old with acute or convalescent COVID-19. The specimen was peripheral blood. The chain is built from TRBV30 and TRBJ2-7; D might be TRBD2 (6 bases). CDR3 residues: CAWSPGGYEQYF. DNA for the CDR3: TGTGCCTGGAGCCCTGGGGGGTACGAGCAGTACTTC.